This TCR beta chain derives from a study of T-cell memory formation after mild COVID-19. Across the study: Most TCR clusters belonged to a single donor.

CDR1 is DFQATT and CDR2 is SNEGSKA in the germline V gene (reference sequence). J lost 5 bases, V lost 2 bases, and 2 bases had no gene match. This CDR3 has 13 amino acids. Regarding this clonotype: Antigen: not known.

The 5'RACE method, run with constant-segment primers, produced TCR alpha and TCR beta cDNA libraries (carrying sample barcodes and UMIs). One entry per CDR3 protein results from TCRdb running MiXCR on the 5' RACE reads. This table holds about 430,000 distinct CDR3 sequences, 20% to 25% found once. Study-level results: Cross-reactive memory appears to have joined, as suggested by some responding clones showing up in pre-infection memory. CD4+ contracting clones lay mainly in CM and EM, CD8+ ones in EMRA.

The sequenced sample was PBMCs or a T cell subset sorted from them (not recorded which). The gene calls are TRBV20-1 and TRBJ1-5; TRBD1 aligns across 8 bases. This clonotype originated in an adult woman who had mild COVID-19 (a few samples of this study predate the infection). Cell type and time point are not known. The CDR3 nucleotides are TGCAGTGCTAGACCGGGACAGGATCAGCCCCAGCATTTT. This codes for CSARPGQDQPQHF.